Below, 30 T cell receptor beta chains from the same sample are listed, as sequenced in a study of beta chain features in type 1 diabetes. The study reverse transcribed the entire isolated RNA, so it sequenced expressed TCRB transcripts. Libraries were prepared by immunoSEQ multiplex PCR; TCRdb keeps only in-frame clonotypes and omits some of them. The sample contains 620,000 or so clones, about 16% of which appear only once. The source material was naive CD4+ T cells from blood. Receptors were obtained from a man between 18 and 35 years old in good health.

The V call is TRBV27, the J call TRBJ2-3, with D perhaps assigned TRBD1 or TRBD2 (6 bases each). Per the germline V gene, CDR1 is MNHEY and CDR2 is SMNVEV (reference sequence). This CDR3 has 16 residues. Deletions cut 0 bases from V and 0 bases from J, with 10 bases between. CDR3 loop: CASSLSGGWSTDTQYF. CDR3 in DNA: TGTGCCAGCAGTTTATCAGGGGGGTGGAGCACAGATACGCAGTATTTT.

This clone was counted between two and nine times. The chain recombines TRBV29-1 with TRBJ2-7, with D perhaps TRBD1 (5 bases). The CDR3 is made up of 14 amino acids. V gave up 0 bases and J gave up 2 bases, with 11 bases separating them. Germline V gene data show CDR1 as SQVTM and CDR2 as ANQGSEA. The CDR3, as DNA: TGCAGCGTTGAAGATGAAGGGGCCCCCTACGAGCAGTACTTC. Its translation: CSVEDEGAPYEQYF.

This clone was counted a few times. CDR3 protein: CASSQRLRAAYEQYF. In nucleotides, the CDR3 is TGTGCCAGCAGCCAACGACTCCGGGCGGCCTACGAGCAGTACTTC. This chain uses TRBV5-6 with TRBJ2-7; no reliable D call. V lost 4 bases and J 2 bases, leaving 16 bases between the germline ends. CDR3 length: 15 amino acids. CDR1 and CDR2 (germline): SGHDT, YYEEEE. Variable domain in full (rest from reference TRBV5-6 and TRBJ2-7): DAGVTQSPTHLIKTRGQQVTLRCSPKSGHDTVSWYQQALGQGPQFIFQYYEEEERQRGNFPDRFSGHQFPNYSSELNVNALLLGDSALYLCASSQRLRAAYEQYFGPGTRLTVT.

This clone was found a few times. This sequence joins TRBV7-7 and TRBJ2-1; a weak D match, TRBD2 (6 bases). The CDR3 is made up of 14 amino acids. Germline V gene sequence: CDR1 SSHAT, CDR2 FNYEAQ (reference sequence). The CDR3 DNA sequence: TGTGCTACCACCAACCGCGGGGTTTACAATGAGCAGTTCTTC. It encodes CATTNRGVYNEQFF.

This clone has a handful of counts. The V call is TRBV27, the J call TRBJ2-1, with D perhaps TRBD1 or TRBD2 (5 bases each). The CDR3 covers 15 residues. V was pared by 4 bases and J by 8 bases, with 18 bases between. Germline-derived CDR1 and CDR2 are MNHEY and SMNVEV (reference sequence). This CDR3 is CASSSWGGAAHEQFF. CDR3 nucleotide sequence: TGTGCCAGCAGTTCGTGGGGCGGAGCGGCCCATGAGCAGTTCTTC.

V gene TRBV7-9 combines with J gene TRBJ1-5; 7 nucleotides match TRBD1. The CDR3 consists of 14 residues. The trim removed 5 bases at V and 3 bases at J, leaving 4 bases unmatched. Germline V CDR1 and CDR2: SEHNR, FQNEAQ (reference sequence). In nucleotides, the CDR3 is TGTGCCAGCAGCCCCACAGGGGCCAATCAGCCCCAGCATTTT. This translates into CASSPTGANQPQHF.

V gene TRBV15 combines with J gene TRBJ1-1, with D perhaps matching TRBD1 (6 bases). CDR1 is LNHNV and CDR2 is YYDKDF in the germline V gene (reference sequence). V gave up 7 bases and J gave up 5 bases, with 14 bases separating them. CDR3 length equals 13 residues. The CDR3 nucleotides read TGTGCCACCACCACAGGGCCCCTGACTGAAGCTTTCTTT. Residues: CATTTGPLTEAFF.

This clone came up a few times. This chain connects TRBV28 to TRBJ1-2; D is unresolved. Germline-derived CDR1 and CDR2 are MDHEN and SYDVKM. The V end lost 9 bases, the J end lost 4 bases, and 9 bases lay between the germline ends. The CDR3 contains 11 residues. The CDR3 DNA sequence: TGTGCCAGTTGGGGTGGCTATGGCTACACCTTC. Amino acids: CASWGGYGYTF.

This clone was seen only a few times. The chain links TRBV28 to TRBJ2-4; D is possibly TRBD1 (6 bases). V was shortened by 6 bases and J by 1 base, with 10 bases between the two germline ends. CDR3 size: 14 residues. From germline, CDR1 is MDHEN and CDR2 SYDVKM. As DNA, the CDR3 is TGTGCCAGCAGCGTAGACAGGGCCAAAAACATTCAGTACTTC. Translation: CASSVDRAKNIQYF.

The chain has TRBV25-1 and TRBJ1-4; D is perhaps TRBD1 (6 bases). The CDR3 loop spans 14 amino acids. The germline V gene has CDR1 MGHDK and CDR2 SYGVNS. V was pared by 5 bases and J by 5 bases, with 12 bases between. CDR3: CASSIDRRNEKLFF. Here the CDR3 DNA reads TGTGCCAGCAGTATTGACAGGCGAAATGAAAAACTGTTTTTT. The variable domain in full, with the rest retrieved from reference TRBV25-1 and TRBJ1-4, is EADIYQTPRYLVIGTGKKITLECSQTMGHDKMYWYQQDPGMELHLIHYSYGVNSTEKGDLSSESTVSRIRTEHFPLTLESARPSHTSQYLCASSIDRRNEKLFFGSGTQLSVL.

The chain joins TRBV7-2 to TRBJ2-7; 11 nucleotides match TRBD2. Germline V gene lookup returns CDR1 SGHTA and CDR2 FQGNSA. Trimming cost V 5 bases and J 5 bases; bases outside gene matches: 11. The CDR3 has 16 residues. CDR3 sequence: CASSTSSSGRHNEQYF. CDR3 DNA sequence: TGTGCCAGCAGCACTAGTTCTAGCGGGAGGCATAACGAGCAGTACTTC.

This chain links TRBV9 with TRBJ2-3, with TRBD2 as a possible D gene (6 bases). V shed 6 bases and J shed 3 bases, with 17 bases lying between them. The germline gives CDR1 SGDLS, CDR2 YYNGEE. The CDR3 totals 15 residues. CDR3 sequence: CASTRGELATDTQYF. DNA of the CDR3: TGTGCCAGCACCAGAGGGGAACTAGCAACAGATACGCAGTATTTT.

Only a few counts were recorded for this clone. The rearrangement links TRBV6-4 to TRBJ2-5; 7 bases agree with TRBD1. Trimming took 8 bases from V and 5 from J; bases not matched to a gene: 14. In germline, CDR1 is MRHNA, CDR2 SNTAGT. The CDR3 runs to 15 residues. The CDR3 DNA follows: TGTGCCAGCTCTAAGAGGCCAGGGGGTGTGGAGACCCAGTACTTC. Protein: CASSKRPGGVETQYF.

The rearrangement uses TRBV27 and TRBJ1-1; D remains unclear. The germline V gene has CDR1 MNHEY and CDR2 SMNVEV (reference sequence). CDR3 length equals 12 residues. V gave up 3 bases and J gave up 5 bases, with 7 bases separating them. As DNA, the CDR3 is TGTGCCAGCAGTTTTTGGGCTACTGAAGCTTTCTTT. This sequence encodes CASSFWATEAFF.

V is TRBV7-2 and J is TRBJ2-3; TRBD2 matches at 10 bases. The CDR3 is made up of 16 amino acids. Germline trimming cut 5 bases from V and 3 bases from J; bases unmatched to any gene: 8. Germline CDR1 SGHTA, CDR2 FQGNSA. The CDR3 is CASSPHVLAGTDTQYF. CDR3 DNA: TGTGCCAGCAGCCCACATGTACTAGCGGGGACAGATACGCAGTATTTT. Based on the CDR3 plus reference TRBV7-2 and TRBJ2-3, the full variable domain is GAGVSQSPSNKVTEKGKDVELRCDPISGHTALYWYRQSLGQGLEFLIYFQGNSAPDKSGLPSDRFSAERTGGSVSTLTIQRTQQEDSAVYLCASSPHVLAGTDTQYFGPGTRLTVL.

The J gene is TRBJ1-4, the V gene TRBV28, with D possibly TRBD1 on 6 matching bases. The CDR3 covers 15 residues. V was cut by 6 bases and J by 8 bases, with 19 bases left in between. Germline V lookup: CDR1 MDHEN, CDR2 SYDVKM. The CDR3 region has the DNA TGTGCCAGCAGGCGACCGGACAGCGGAGAGGAAAAACTGTTTTTT. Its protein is CASRRPDSGEEKLFF.

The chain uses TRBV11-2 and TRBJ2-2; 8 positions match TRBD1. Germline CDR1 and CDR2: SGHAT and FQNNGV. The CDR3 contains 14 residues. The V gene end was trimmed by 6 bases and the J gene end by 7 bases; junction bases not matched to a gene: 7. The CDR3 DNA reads TGTGCCAGCAGTCGTGACAGGGGTATCGGGGAGCTGTTTTTT. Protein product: CASSRDRGIGELFF. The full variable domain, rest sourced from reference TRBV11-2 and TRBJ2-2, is EAGVAQSPRYKIIEKRQSVAFWCNPISGHATLYWYQQILGQGPKLLIQFQNNGVVDDSQLPKDRFSAERLKGVDSTLKIQPAKLEDSAVYLCASSRDRGIGELFFGEGSRLTVL.

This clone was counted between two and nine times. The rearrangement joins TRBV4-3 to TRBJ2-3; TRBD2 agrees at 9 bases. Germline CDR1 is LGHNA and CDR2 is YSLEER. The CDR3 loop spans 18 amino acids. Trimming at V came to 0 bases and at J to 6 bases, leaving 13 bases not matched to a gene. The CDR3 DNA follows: TGCGCCAGCAGCCAAGATCGGGCCGGGACTAGCTACCCGGATACGCAGTATTTT. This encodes CASSQDRAGTSYPDTQYF.

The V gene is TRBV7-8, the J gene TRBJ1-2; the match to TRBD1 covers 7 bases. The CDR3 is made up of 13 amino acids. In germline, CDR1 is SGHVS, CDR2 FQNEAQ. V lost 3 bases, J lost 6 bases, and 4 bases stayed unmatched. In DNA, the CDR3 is TGTGCCAGCAGCTTGGGACAGAGTAATGGCTACACCTTC. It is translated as CASSLGQSNGYTF.

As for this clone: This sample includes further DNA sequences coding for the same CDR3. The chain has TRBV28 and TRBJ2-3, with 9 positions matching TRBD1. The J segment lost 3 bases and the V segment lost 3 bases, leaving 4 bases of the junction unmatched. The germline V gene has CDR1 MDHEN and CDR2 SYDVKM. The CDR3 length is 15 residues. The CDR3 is CASSLPGQGTDTQYF. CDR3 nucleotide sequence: TGTGCCAGCAGTTTGCCGGGACAGGGAACAGATACGCAGTATTTT.

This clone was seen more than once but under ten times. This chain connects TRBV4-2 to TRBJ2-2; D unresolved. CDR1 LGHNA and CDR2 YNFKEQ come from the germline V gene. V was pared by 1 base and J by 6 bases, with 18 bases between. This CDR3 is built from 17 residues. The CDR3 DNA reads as TGTGCCAGCAGCCAAGGGATAGGGATAATAGGGTCCGGGGAGCTGTTTTTT. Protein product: CASSQGIGIIGSGELFF.

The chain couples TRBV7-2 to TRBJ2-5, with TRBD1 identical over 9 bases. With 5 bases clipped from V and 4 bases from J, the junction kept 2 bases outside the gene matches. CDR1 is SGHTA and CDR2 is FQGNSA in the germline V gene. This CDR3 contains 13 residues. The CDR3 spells CASSGTGPETQYF. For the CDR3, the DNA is TGTGCCAGCAGCGGGACAGGGCCAGAGACCCAGTACTTC.

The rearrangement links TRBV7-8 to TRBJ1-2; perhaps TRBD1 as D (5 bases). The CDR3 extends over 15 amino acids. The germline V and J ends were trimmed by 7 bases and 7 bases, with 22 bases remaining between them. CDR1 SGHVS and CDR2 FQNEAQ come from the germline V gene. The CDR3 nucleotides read TGTGCCAGCATTCGGGACCCAGGGACGGCTTTTGGCTACACCTTC. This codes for CASIRDPGTAFGYTF.

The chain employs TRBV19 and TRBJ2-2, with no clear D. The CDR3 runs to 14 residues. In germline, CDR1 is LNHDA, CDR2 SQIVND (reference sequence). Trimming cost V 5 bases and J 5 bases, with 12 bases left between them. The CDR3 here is CASSSISWTGELFF. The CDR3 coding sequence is TGTGCCAGTAGTTCGATTAGCTGGACCGGGGAGCTGTTTTTT. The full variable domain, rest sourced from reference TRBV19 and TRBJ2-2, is DGGITQSPKYLFRKEGQNVTLSCEQNLNHDAMYWYRQDPGQGLRLIYYSQIVNDFQKGDIAEGYSVSREKKESFPLTVTSAQKNPTAFYLCASSSISWTGELFFGEGSRLTVL.

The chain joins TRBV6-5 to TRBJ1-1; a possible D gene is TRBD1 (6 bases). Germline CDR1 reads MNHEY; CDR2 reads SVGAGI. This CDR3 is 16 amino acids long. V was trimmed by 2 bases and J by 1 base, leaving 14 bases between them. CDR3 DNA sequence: TGTGCCAGCAGTTACAGCCTGGGACAATCGAACACTGAAGCTTTCTTT. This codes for CASSYSLGQSNTEAFF.

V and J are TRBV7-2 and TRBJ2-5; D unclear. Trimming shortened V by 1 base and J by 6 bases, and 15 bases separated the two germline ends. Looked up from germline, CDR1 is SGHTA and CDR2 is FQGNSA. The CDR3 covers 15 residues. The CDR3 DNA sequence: TGTGCCAGCAGCTTAGAACGGGCACTCCCGAAGACCCAGTACTTC. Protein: CASSLERALPKTQYF.

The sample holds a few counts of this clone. CDR3: CASRGRRSVDTQYF. The CDR3 coding sequence is TGTGCCAGCAGGGGGAGACGAAGCGTGGATACGCAGTATTTT. The chain employs TRBV7-2 and TRBJ2-3; tentative D call: TRBD2 (5 bases). V lost 6 bases and J lost 6, with 16 bases in between. Germline V CDR1 and CDR2: SGHTA, FQGNSA. The CDR3 totals 14 residues.

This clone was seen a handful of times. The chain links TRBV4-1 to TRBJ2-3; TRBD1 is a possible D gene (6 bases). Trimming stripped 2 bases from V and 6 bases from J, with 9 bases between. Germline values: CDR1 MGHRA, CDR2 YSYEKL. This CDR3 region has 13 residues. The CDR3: CASSQTQGDTQYF. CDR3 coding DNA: TGCGCCAGCAGCCAAACCCAGGGGGATACGCAGTATTTT.

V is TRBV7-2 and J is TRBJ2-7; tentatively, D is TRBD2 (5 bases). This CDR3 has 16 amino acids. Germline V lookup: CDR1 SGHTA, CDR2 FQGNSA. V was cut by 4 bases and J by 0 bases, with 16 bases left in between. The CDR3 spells CASSSGRSLSSYEQYF. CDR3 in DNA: TGTGCCAGCAGCTCGGGAAGGTCCTTAAGCTCCTACGAGCAGTACTTC.

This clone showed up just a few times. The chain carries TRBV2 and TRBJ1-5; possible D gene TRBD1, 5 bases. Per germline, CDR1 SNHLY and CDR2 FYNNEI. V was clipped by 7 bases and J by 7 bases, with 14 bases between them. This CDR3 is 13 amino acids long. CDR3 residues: CASTLQRGQPQHF. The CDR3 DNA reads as TGTGCCAGCACCCTGCAAAGGGGACAGCCCCAGCATTTT.